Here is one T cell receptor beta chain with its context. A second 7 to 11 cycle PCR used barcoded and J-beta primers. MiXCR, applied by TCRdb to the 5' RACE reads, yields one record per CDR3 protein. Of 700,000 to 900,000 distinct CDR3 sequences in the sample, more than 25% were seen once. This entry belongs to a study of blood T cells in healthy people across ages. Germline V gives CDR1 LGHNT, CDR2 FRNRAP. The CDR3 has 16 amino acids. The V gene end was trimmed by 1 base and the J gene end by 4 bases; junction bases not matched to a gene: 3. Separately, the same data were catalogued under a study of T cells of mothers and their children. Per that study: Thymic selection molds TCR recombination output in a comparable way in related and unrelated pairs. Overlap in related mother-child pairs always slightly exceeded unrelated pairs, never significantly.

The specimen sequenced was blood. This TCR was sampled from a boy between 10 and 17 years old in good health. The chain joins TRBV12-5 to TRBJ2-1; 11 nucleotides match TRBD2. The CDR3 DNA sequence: TGTGCTAGTGGTTTGGGGGGACTAGCGGATTACAATGAGCAGTTCTTC. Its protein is CASGLGGLADYNEQFF.